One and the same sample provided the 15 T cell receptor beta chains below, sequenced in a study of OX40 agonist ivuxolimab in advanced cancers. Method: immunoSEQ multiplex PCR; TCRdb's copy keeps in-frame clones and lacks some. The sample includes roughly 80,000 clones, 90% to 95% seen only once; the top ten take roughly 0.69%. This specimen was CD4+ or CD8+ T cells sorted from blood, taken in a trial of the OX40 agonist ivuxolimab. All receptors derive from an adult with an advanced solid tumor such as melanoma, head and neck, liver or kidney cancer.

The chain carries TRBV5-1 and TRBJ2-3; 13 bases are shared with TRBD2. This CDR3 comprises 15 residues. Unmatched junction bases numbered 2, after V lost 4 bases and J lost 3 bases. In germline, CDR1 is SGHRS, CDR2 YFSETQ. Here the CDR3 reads CASSEGLAGTDTQYF. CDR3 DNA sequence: TGCGCCAGCAGCGAGGGACTAGCGGGAACAGATACGCAGTATTTT.

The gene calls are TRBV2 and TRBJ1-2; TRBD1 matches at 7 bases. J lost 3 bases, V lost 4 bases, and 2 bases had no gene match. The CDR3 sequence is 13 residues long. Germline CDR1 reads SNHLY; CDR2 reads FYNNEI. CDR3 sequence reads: CASSVTGDYGYTF. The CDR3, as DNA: TGTGCCAGCAGTGTCACAGGGGACTATGGCTACACCTTC.

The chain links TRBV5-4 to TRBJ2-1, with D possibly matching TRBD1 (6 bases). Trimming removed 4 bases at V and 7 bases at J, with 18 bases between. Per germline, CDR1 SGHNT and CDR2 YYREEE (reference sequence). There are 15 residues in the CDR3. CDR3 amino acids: CASSPSLGDTNEQFF. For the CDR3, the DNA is TGTGCCAGCAGCCCCTCCCTCGGGGACACTAATGAGCAGTTCTTC. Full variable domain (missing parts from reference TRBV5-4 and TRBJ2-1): ETGVTQSPTHLIKTRGQQVTLRCSSQSGHNTVSWYQQALGQGPQFIFQYYREEENGRGNFPPRFSGLQFPNYSSELNVNALELDDSALYLCASSPSLGDTNEQFFGPGTRLTVL.

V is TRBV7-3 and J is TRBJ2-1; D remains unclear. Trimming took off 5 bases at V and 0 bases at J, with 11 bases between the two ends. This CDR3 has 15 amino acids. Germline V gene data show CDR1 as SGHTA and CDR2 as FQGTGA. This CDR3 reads CASSIMAASYNEQFF. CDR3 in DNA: TGTGCCAGCAGCATAATGGCGGCCTCCTACAATGAGCAGTTCTTC.

The CDR3 region is CASSQDVQGSYEQYF. In DNA, the CDR3 is TGTGCCAGCAGCCAAGATGTACAGGGATCCTACGAGCAGTACTTC. The V and J genes are TRBV5-4 and TRBJ2-7; a weak D match, TRBD1 (6 bases). Looked up from germline, CDR1 is SGHNT and CDR2 is YYREEE (reference sequence). Trimming took 4 bases from V and 1 from J, leaving 15 bases between them. The CDR3 is 15 amino acids.

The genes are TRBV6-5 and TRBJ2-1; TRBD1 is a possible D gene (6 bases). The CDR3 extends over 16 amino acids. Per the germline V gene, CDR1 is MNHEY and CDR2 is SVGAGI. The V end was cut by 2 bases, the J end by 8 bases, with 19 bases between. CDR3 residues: CASSYLGTGKDDEQFF. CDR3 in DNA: TGTGCCAGCAGTTACCTGGGAACAGGGAAGGACGATGAGCAGTTCTTC.

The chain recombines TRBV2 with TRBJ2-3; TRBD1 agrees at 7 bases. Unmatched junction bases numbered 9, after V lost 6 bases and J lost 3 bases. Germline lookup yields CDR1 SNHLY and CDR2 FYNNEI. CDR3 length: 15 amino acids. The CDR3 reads CASRVEGQRTDTQYF. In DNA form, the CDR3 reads TGTGCCAGCAGAGTTGAGGGACAGAGAACAGATACGCAGTATTTT.

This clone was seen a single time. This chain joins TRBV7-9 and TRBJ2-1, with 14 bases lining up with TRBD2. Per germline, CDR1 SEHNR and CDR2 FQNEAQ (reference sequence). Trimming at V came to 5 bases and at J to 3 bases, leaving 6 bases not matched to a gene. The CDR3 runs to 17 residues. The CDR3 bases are TGTGCCAGCAGCCTCGGACTAGCGGGAGGTTACTACAATGAGCAGTTCTTC. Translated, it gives CASSLGLAGGYYNEQFF. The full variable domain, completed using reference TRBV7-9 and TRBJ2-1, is DTGVSQNPRHKITKRGQNVTFRCDPISEHNRLYWYRQTLGQGPEFLTYFQNEAQLEKSRLLSDRFSAERPKGSFSTLEIQRTEQGDSAMYLCASSLGLAGGYYNEQFFGPGTRLTVL.

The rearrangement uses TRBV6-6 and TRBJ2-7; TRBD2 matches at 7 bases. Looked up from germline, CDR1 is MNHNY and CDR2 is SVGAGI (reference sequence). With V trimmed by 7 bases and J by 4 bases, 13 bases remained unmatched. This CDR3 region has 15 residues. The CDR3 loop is CASKPVASGAYEQYF. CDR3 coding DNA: TGTGCCAGCAAGCCTGTGGCTAGCGGAGCGTACGAGCAGTACTTC.

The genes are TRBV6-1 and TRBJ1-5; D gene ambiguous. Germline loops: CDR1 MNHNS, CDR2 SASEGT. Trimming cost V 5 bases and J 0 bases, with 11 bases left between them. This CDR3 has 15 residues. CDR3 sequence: CASSTGGFSNQPQHF. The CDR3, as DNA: TGTGCCAGCAGTACGGGAGGTTTTAGCAATCAGCCCCAGCATTTT.

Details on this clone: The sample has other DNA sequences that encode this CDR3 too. The chain's CDR3 is CASSLGSYNEQFF. The CDR3 DNA reads TGTGCCAGCAGTTTAGGAAGCTACAATGAGCAGTTCTTC. V gene TRBV28 combines with J gene TRBJ2-1; no firm D call. CDR1 and CDR2 (germline): MDHEN, SYDVKM. Trimming cost V 2 bases and J 3 bases, with 5 bases left between them. This CDR3 region has 13 residues. The complete variable domain, with remaining parts taken from reference TRBV28 and TRBJ2-1, reads DVKVTQSSRYLVKRTGEKVFLECVQDMDHENMFWYRQDPGLGLRLIYFSYDVKMKEKGDIPEGYSVSREKKERFSLILESASTNQTSMYLCASSLGSYNEQFFGPGTRLTVL.

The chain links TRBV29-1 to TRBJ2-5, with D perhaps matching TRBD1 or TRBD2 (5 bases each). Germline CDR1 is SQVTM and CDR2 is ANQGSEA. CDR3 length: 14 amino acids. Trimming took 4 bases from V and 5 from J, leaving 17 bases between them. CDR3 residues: CSVVGAGLKETQYF. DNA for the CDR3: TGCAGCGTTGTCGGGGCAGGGCTTAAGGAGACCCAGTACTTC.

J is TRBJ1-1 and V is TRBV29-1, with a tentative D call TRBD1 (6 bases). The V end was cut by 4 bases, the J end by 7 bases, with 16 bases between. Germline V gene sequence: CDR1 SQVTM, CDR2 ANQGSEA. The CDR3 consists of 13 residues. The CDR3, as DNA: TGCAGCGTTGTTGGGGGCGCAGCCCTTGAAGCTTTCTTT. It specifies CSVVGGAALEAFF. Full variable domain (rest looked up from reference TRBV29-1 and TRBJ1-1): SAVISQKPSRDICQRGTSLTIQCQVDSQVTMMFWYRQQPGQSLTLIATANQGSEATYESGFVIDKFPISRPNLTFSTLTVSNMSPEDSSIYLCSVVGGAALEAFFGQGTRLTVV.

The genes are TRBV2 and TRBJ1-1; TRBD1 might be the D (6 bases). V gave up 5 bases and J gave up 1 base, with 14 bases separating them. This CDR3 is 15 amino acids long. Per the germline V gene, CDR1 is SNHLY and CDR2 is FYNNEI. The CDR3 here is CASSTPQGTNTEAFF. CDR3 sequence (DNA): TGTGCCAGCAGTACCCCCCAGGGGACGAACACTGAAGCTTTCTTT.

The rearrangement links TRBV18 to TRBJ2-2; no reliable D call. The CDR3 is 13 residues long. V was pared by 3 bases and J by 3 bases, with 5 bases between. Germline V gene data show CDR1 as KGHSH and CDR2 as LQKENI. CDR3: CASSPFDTGELFF. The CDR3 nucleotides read TGTGCCAGCTCACCCTTTGACACCGGGGAGCTGTTTTTT.